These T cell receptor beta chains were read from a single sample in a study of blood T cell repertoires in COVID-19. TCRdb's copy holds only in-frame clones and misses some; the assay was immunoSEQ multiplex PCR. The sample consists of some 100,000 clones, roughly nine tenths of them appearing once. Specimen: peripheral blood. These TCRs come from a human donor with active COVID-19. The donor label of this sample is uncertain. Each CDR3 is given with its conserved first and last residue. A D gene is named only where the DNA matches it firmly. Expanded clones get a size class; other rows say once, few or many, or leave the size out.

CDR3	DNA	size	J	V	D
CASSPSGGFSYEQYF	TGTGCCAGCAGTCCCAGCGGGGGCTTCTCCTACGAGCAGTACTTC	NA	TRBJ2-7	TRBV9	TRBD2
CASSVEGTGNEKLFF	TGTGCCAGCAGCGTAGAAGGGACAGGGAATGAAAAACTGTTTTTT	NA	TRBJ1-4	TRBV9	TRBD1
CASSSQGAGQPQHF	TGTGCCAGCAGCTCACAGGGGGCCGGTCAGCCCCAGCATTTT	NA	TRBJ1-5	TRBV5-5	TRBD1
CASSFQTRILEQYF	TGTGCCAGCAGCTTCCAGACACGAATCCTCGAGCAGTACTTC	NA	TRBJ2-7	TRBV5-4	NA
CASSLAPSLNTEAFF	TGTGCCAGCAGCTTAGCGCCGAGTCTGAACACTGAAGCTTTCTTT	NA	TRBJ1-1	TRBV7-6	NA
CASSKTKYNEQFF	TGTGCCAGCTCAAAGACTAAATACAATGAGCAGTTCTTC	NA	TRBJ2-1	TRBV18	NA
CASSYTRQIGNYGYTF	TGTGCCAGCAGTTACACGAGACAGATCGGAAACTATGGCTACACCTTC	NA	TRBJ1-2	TRBV6-5	NA
CASRRTGVADTQYF	TGTGCCAGCAGGAGGACAGGGGTTGCAGATACGCAGTATTTT	NA	TRBJ2-3	TRBV6-5	TRBD1
CASSLAGQPRSGNTIYF	TGCGCCAGCAGCTTGGCGGGACAGCCCCGCTCTGGAAACACCATATATTTT	NA	TRBJ1-3	TRBV5-1	TRBD1
CASSAGGTDTQYF	TGTGCCAGCTCAGCGGGGGGCACAGATACGCAGTATTTT	NA	TRBJ2-3	TRBV18	TRBD2
CASEKKAGGQRTGELFF	TGTGCCAGCGAAAAAAAAGCGGGGGGCCAAAGGACCGGGGAGCTGTTTTTT	NA	TRBJ2-2	TRBV4-2	TRBD2
CASSLDTYEQYF	TGTGCCAGCAGCTTGGACACCTACGAGCAGTACTTC	NA	TRBJ2-7	TRBV5-4	NA
CASSRWGRAYGYTF	TGTGCCAGCAGCCGATGGGGCAGGGCCTATGGCTACACCTTC	NA	TRBJ1-2	TRBV6-5	NA
CASSLSTGTSVDEQYF	TGTGCCAGCAGCTTATCTACCGGGACTAGCGTCGACGAGCAGTACTTC	NA	TRBJ2-7	TRBV9	TRBD2
CAWTGGNQNIQYF	TGTGCCTGGACAGGGGGCAATCAAAACATTCAGTACTTC	NA	TRBJ2-4	TRBV30	TRBD1
CSASVLSNQETQYF	TGCAGTGCTAGTGTCCTTAGTAACCAAGAGACCCAGTACTTC	NA	TRBJ2-5	TRBV20-1	NA
CASSQASHNEVKLFF	TGTGCCAGCAGCCAAGCATCCCACAACGAGGTAAAACTGTTTTTT	NA	TRBJ1-4	TRBV4-2	NA
CASSLVPGLDTGELFF	TGTGCCAGCAGCTTGGTCCCGGGACTGGACACCGGGGAGCTGTTTTTT	NA	TRBJ2-2	TRBV5-5	NA
CASSSTGVTYEQYF	TGTGCCAGCAGCTCTACAGGGGTCACCTACGAGCAGTACTTC	NA	TRBJ2-7	TRBV5-4	TRBD1
CASSQGGTGGADTQYF	TGTGCCAGCAGCCAAGGAGGGACAGGGGGCGCAGATACGCAGTATTTT	NA	TRBJ2-3	TRBV3-1/TRBV3-2	TRBD1
CASSLSGQGAGEQYF	TGTGCCAGCAGCTTGTCGGGACAGGGGGCGGGTGAGCAGTACTTC	few	TRBJ2-7	TRBV5-5	TRBD1
CASSQGLAAYNEQFF	TGTGCCAGCAGCCAAGGACTAGCGGCATACAATGAGCAGTTCTTC	NA	TRBJ2-1	TRBV7-3	TRBD2
CASSPSGGPYEQYF	TGTGCCAGCAGCCCAAGCGGGGGTCCCTACGAGCAGTACTTC	once	TRBJ2-7	TRBV7-2	TRBD2
CASSLGQGSGNTIYF	TGTGCCAGCAGCTTAGGGCAGGGAAGTGGAAACACCATATATTTT	NA	TRBJ1-3	TRBV7-2	NA
CASSLAGHAYTF	TGTGCCAGCAGCTTAGCAGGACATGCCTACACCTTC	NA	TRBJ1-2	TRBV7-9	NA
CATSELPGTGGTGELFF	TGTGCCACCAGTGAGCTACCCGGTACAGGGGGCACCGGGGAGCTGTTTTTT	once	TRBJ2-2	TRBV24-1	TRBD1
CASSLESTGYYGYTF	TGCGCCAGCAGCTTGGAAAGCACAGGCTATTATGGCTACACCTTC	few	TRBJ1-2	TRBV5-1	NA
CASSRLQGTEAFF	TGTGCCAGCTCACGACTACAGGGGACTGAAGCTTTCTTT	NA	TRBJ1-1	TRBV18	TRBD1
CASSLGSGGQETQYF	TGTGCCAGCAGCTTAGGTAGCGGGGGGCAAGAGACCCAGTACTTC	NA	TRBJ2-5	TRBV7-2	TRBD2
CASSPWDNSNQPQHF	TGTGCCAGCAGCCCGTGGGACAACAGCAATCAGCCCCAGCATTTT	NA	TRBJ1-5	TRBV7-9	NA
CASSYSSFNQPQHF	TGTGCCAGCAGTTACTCTTCCTTTAATCAGCCCCAGCATTTT	NA	TRBJ1-5	TRBV6-2/TRBV6-3	NA
CSVGRGANYEQYF	TGCAGCGTTGGTAGGGGCGCTAACTACGAGCAGTACTTC	few	TRBJ2-7	TRBV29-1	NA
CASTTTGTGGYEQYF	TGTGCCAGTACTACAACCGGGACAGGGGGCTACGAGCAGTACTTC	NA	TRBJ2-7	TRBV19	TRBD1